This T cell receptor beta chain was captured by sequencing in a study of graft-versus-host responses after intestinal transplantation. The CDR3 extends over 14 amino acids. Germline V gives CDR1 SEHNR, CDR2 FQNEAQ (reference sequence). V was clipped by 4 bases and J by 8 bases; unmatched bases: 8. Graft-derived tissue was subjected to processing to liberate intraepithelial and lamina propria lymphocytes. This clone was seen just once. Using immunoSEQ multiplex PCR, the repertoire was profiled, and TCRdb retains in-frame clones only, with some absent. The top ten hold around 5.3% of the sample, which has 9,900 or so clones, 86% seen once.

The genes are TRBV7-9 and TRBJ1-2; 9 nucleotides agree with TRBD1. The sample in question was ileum tissue, obtained roughly 710 days after intestinal transplantation. This clonotype originated in a human patient who received an intestinal transplant, so some T cells may come from the graft donor. DNA for the CDR3: TGTGCCAGCAGCTCCGAGGGACAGGGAAGCGGCTACACCTTC. It yields the protein CASSSEGQGSGYTF.